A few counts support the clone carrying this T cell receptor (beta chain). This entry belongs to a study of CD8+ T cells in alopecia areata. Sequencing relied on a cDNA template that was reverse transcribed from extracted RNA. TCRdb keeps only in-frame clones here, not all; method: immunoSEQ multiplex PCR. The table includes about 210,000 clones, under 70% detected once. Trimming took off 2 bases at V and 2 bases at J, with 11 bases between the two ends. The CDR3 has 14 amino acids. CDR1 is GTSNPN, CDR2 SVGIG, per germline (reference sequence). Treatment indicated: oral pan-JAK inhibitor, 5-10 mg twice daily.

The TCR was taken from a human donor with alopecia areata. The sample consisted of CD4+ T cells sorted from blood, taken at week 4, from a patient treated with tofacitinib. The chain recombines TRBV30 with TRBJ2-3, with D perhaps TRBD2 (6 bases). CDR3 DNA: TGTGCCTGGAGTCGACTAGTCCCCACAGATACGCAGTATTTT. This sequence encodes CAWSRLVPTDTQYF.